Sequencing of this TCR beta chain was carried out in a study of PD-1 blockade in classical Hodgkin lymphoma. Repertoires were generated with immunoSEQ multiplex PCR, while TCRdb's copy carries only in-frame clones and drops some. The sample lists 60,000 to 65,000 clones, approximately 90% occurring once. Concerning this clone itself: Antigen: not known.

The V and J ends lost 1 base and 5 bases respectively, with 12 bases between them. Germline CDR1 and CDR2: LGHNA and YNFKEQ. The CDR3 sequence is 14 residues long. Each of the patients experienced relapse following autologous stem cell transplantation, and their brentuximab vedotin exposure differed. The best responses consisted of complete response, partial response or progressive disease. Study-wide findings and caveats: It was reported that newly diagnosed patients had less baseline TCR diversity than healthy donors. Although disease activity or prior therapy may be involved, causes of the repertoire differences remain undefined. Complete responders' baseline diversity resembled that of newly diagnosed patients.

The sample was peripheral blood mononuclear cells (PBMCs), taken at baseline. The genes are TRBV4-2 and TRBJ2-7; unclear D gene. This TCR was recovered from a human donor with classical Hodgkin lymphoma. The CDR3 coding sequence is TGTGCCAGCAGCCAAGCCGGCACAACCCACGAGCAGTACTTC. Translation gives CASSQAGTTHEQYF.